The clone carrying this T cell receptor (beta chain) was picked up a small number of times. Its target is not known. Of the isolated RNA, all was reverse transcribed, and so the sequenced material was expressed TCRB transcripts. Assay: immunoSEQ multiplex PCR; the TCRdb copy retains only in-frame clones and omits some. The data hold roughly 150,000 clones, with 9% to 10% observed a single time. The data were obtained in a study of beta chain features in type 1 diabetes. Study-level points and caveats: Because the template was cDNA, high-expressing cells might be over-represented. Moderate but significant shortening of TCRB CDR3s was recorded in all four CD4+ subsets from Type 1 diabetes patients.

CDR1 SGHVS and CDR2 FQNEAQ come from the germline V gene. Trimming pared 5 bases from V and 2 bases from J, leaving 6 bases between. CDR3 length: 12 residues. This clonotype originated in a woman in her thirties with type 1 diabetes. The V gene is TRBV7-8, the J gene TRBJ2-5, with D possibly matching TRBD1 (6 bases). The sample comprised central memory CD4+ T cells from blood. The CDR3 region has the DNA TGTGCCAGCAGCCAGGGGCAAGAGACCCAGTACTTC. Translated, it gives CASSQGQETQYF.